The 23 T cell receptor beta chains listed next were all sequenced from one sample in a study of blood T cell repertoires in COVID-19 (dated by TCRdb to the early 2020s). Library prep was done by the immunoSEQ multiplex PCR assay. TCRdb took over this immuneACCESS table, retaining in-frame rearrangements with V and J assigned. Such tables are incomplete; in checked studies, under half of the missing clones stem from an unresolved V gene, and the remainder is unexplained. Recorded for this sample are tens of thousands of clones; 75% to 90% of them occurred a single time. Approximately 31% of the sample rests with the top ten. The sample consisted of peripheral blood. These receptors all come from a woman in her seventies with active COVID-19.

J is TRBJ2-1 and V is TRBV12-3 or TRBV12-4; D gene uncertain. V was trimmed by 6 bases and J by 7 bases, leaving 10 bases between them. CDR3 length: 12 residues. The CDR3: CASRRSANEQFF. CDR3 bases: TGTGCCAGCAGGCGGAGTGCGAATGAGCAGTTCTTC.

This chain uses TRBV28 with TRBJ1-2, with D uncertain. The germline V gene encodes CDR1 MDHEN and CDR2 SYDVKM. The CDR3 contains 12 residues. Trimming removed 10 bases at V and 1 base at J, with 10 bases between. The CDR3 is CATQIINYGYTF. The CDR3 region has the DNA TGTGCCACACAGATTATTAACTATGGCTACACCTTC.

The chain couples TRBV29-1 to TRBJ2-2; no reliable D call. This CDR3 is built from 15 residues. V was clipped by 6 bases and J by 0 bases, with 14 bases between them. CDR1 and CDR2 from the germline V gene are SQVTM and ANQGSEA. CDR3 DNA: TGCAGCGTCCATCTTTGGGCAGCGAACACCGGGGAGCTGTTTTTT. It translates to CSVHLWAANTGELFF.

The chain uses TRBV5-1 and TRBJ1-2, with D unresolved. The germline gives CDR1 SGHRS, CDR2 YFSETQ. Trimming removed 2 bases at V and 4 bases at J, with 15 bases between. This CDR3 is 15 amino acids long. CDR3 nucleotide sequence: TGCGCCAGCAGCTTTAATGGGGATGGAGGCTATGGCTACACCTTC. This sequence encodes CASSFNGDGGYGYTF.

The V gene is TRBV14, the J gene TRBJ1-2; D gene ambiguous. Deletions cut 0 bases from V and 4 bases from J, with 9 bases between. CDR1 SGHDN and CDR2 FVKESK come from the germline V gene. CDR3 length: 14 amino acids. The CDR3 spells CASSQDEEIYGYTF. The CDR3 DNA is TGTGCCAGCAGCCAAGATGAGGAAATCTATGGCTACACCTTC.

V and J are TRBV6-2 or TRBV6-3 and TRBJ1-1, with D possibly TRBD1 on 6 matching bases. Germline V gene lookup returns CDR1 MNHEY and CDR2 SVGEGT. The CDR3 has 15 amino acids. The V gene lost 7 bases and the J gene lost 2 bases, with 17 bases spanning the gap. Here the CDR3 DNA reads TGTGCCAGCACCCCCCTCACAGGGATCAACACTGAAGCTTTCTTT. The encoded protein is CASTPLTGINTEAFF.

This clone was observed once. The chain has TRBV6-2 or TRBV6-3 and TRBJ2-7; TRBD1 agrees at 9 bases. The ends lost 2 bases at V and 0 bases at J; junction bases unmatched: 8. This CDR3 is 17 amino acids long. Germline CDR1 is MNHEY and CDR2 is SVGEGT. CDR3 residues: CASSYHKPGQGSYEQYF. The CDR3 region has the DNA TGTGCCAGCAGTTACCATAAACCGGGACAGGGCTCCTACGAGCAGTACTTC.

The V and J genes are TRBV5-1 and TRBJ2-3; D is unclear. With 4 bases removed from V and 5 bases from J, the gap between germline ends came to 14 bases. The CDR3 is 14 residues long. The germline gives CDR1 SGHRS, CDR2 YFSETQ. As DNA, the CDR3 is TGCGCCAGCAGCCAACCAGCTACGGGAGATACGCAGTATTTT. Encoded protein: CASSQPATGDTQYF.

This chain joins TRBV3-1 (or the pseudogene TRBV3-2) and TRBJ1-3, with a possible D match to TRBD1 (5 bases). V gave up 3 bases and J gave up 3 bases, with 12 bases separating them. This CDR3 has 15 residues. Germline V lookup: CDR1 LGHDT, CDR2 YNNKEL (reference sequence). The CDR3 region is CASSHLVGLGNTIYF. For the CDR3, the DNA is TGTGCCAGCAGCCACCTAGTGGGACTTGGAAACACCATATATTTT.

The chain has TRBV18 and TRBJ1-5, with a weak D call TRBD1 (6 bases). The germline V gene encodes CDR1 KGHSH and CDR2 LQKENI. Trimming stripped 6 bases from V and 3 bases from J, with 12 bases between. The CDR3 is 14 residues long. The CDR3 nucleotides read TGTGCCAGCTCTGCCGGGACACTCAATCAGCCCCAGCATTTT. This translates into CASSAGTLNQPQHF.

CDR3 region: CASSLAGTDEKLFF. In DNA, the CDR3 is TGCGCCAGCAGCTTGGCCGGGACAGACGAAAAACTGTTTTTT. J is TRBJ1-4 and V is TRBV5-1; 7 nucleotides agree with TRBD1. Germline assignment: CDR1 SGHRS and CDR2 YFSETQ. The trim removed 0 bases at V and 8 bases at J, leaving 4 bases unmatched. The CDR3 totals 14 residues.

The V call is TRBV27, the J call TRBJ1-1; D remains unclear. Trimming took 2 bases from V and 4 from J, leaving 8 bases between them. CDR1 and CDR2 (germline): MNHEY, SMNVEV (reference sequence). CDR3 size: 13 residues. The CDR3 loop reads CASSLNFVTEAFF. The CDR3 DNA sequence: TGTGCCAGCAGTTTAAACTTTGTCACTGAAGCTTTCTTT.

CDR3 in DNA: TGTGCCAGCAGTGAATTTTCTGCCGGGGGGCAAGAGACCCAGTACTTC. This encodes CASSEFSAGGQETQYF. V gene TRBV25-1 combines with J gene TRBJ2-5; 7 bases map to TRBD2. V shed 1 base, J shed 2 bases, and the junction held 7 bases outside the gene matches. The CDR3 has 16 amino acids. The V gene's germline CDR1 is MGHDK and CDR2 SYGVNS.

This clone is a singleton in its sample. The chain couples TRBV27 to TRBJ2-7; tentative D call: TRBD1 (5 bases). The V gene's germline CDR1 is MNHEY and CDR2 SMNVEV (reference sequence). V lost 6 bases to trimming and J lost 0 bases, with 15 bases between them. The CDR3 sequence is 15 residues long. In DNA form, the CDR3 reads TGTGCCAGCAGGAGAGACAGTTACAGCTCCTACGAGCAGTACTTC. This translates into CASRRDSYSSYEQYF.

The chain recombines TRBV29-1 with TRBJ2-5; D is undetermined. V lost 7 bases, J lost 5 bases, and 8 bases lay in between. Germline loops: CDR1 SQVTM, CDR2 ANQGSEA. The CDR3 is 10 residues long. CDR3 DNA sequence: TGCAGCGGAAAAGAGGAGACCCAGTACTTC. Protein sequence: CSGKEETQYF.

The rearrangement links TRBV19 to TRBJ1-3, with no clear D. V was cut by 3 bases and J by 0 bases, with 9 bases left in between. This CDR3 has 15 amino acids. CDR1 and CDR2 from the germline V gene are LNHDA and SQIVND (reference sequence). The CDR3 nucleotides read TGTGCCAGTAGTATGGGCCATAGCTCTGGAAACACCATATATTTT. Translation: CASSMGHSSGNTIYF.

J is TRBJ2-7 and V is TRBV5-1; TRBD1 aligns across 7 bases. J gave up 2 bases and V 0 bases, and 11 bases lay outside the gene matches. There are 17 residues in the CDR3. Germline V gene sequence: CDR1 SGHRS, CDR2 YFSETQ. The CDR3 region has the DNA TGCGCCAGCAGCTTGGAACCGGGACAGCTTCCTACCTACGAGCAGTACTTC. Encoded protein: CASSLEPGQLPTYEQYF.

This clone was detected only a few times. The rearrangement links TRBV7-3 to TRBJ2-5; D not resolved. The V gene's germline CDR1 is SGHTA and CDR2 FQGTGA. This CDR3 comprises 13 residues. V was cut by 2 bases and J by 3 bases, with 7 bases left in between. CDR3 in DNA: TGTGCCAGCAGCTTATTCGGAGAAGAGACCCAGTACTTC. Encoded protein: CASSLFGEETQYF.

The CDR3 nucleotides are TGTGCCAGCAGCCAAGAGCGGGGGGTGATAGATACGCAGTATTTT. Its protein is CASSQERGVIDTQYF. The rearrangement uses TRBV3-1 (or the pseudogene TRBV3-2) and TRBJ2-3; 8 nucleotides line up with TRBD2. V lost 0 bases and J lost 5; bases outside the gene matches: 4. Germline V gives CDR1 LGHDT, CDR2 YNNKEL (reference sequence). The CDR3 is 15 residues long.

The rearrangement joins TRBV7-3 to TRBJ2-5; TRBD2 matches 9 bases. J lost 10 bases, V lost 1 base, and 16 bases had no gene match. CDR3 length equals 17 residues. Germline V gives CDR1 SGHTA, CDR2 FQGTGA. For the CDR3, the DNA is TGTGCCAGCAGCTTAAGAGGCGGGGGGGCCTCTTTCCAAAACCAGTACTTC. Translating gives CASSLRGGGASFQNQYF. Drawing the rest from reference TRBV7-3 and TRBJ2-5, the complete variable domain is GAGVSQTPSNKVTEKGKYVELRCDPISGHTALYWYRQSLGQGPEFLIYFQGTGAADDSGLPNDRFFAVRPEGSVSTLKIQRTERGDSAVYLCASSLRGGGASFQNQYFGPGTRLLVL.

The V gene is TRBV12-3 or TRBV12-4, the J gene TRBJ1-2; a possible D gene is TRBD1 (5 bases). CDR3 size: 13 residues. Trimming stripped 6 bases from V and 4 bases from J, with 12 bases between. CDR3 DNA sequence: TGTGCCAGCAGCCTAGGGGTCCCCTATGGCTACACCTTC. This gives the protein CASSLGVPYGYTF.

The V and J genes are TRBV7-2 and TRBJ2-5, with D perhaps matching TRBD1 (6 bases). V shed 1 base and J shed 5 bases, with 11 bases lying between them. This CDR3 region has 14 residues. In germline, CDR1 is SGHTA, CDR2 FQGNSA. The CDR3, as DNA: TGTGCCAGCAGCTTAGAATACAGGGTGGAGACCCAGTACTTC. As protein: CASSLEYRVETQYF.

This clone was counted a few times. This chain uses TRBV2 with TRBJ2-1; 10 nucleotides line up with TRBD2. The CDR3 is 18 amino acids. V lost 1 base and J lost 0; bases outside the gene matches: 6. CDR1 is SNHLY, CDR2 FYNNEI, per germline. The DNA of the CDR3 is TGTGCCAGCAGTGAAGTTAGCGGGGGGACAAGCTCCTACAATGAGCAGTTCTTC. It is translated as CASSEVSGGTSSYNEQFF.